Following are 16 T cell receptor beta chains from one sample sequenced in a study of T cell repertoires in cytomegalovirus infection. TCRdb reprocessed the reads via MiXCR and lists one record per CDR3 protein. This repertoire shows some 54,000 distinct CDR3 sequences, less than 20% found once; its top ten account for around 77%. These receptors are not linked to any known antigen. Sequenced here: CD8+ T cells from cultured PBMCs, sampled from culture after CMV antigen stimulation. The receptors shown here come from a human donor in good health (CMV status not recorded). Some clones in this sample may be carry-over from other donors' samples.

This clonotype was picked up one time. This chain connects TRBV12-3 or TRBV12-4 to TRBJ1-1, with D uncertain. V shed 6 bases and J shed 0 bases, with 14 bases lying between them. This CDR3 is built from 15 residues. Here the CDR3 reads CASSVRPLMNTEAFF. CDR3 DNA sequence: TGTGCCAGCAGCGTTCGCCCGCTAATGAACACTGAAGCTTTCTTT.

This clonotype showed up just a few times. V gene TRBV7-8 combines with J gene TRBJ1-5; D is uncertain. With 1 base removed from V and 7 bases from J, the gap between germline ends came to 8 bases. Germline CDR1 and CDR2: SGHVS and FQNEAQ. The CDR3 runs 13 residues. The CDR3 reads CASSLGNVQPQHF. Here the CDR3 DNA reads TGTGCCAGCAGCTTAGGAAACGTCCAGCCCCAGCATTTT.

This clonotype was counted at least ten times. V usage is TRBV19 and J usage is TRBJ2-2; D is ambiguous. This CDR3 is built from 12 residues. Looked up from germline, CDR1 is LNHDA and CDR2 is SQIVND (reference sequence). The V end was cut by 5 bases, the J end by 9 bases, with 10 bases between. The CDR3 coding sequence is TGTGCCAGTAGTTTCGGGCCCCGGGAGCTGTTTTTT. Translation gives CASSFGPRELFF.

The sample holds a few counts of this clonotype. This chain uses TRBV7-6 with TRBJ2-6; a weak D match, TRBD1 (6 bases). V was cut by 5 bases and J by 4 bases, with 12 bases left in between. The length of the CDR3 is 15 residues. The germline CDR1 and CDR2 sequences are SGHVS and FNYEAQ. CDR3 in amino acids: CASSRGTTGANVLTF. The CDR3 DNA sequence: TGTGCCAGCAGCCGTGGGACAACCGGGGCCAACGTCCTGACTTTC.

This clonotype turned up a few times. The chain joins TRBV7-9 to TRBJ2-7; 7 nucleotides align to TRBD1. The germline V gene encodes CDR1 SEHNR and CDR2 FQNEAQ (reference sequence). This CDR3 has 16 residues. V shed 3 bases, J shed 0 bases, and the junction held 8 bases outside the gene matches. The CDR3 coding sequence is TGTGCCAGCAGCTTTGGGGACAGCCCCGGCTCCTACGAGCAGTACTTC. This gives the protein CASSFGDSPGSYEQYF.

The chain uses TRBV7-8 and TRBJ1-1; unclear D gene. The CDR3 is made up of 14 amino acids. V gave up 1 base and J gave up 4 bases, with 10 bases separating them. Germline assignment: CDR1 SGHVS and CDR2 FQNEAQ. CDR3 protein: CASSLGGDGTEAFF. CDR3 coding DNA: TGTGCCAGCAGCTTAGGGGGAGATGGCACTGAAGCTTTCTTT.

This clonotype appeared a few times. This chain connects TRBV7-2 to TRBJ1-1, with D possibly TRBD1 on 5 matching bases. The germline gives CDR1 SGHTA, CDR2 FQGNSA. Trimming removed 5 bases from V and 4 bases from J, with 17 bases in between. CDR3 length: 15 residues. The CDR3 loop reads CASSLGFVGGTEAFF. DNA for the CDR3: TGTGCCAGCAGCCTAGGATTTGTCGGGGGCACTGAAGCTTTCTTT.

This clonotype has just a few counts. This chain joins TRBV18 and TRBJ2-1; 7 nucleotides match TRBD1. Germline V gives CDR1 KGHSH, CDR2 LQKENI. V lost 4 bases to trimming and J lost 9 bases; unmatched junction nucleotides: 9. CDR3 length equals 14 residues. The CDR3, as DNA: TGTGCCAGCTCACAAACCGGGACAGTTCGTGAGCAGTTCTTC. Protein sequence: CASSQTGTVREQFF.

This clonotype showed up just a few times. This chain joins TRBV6-6 and TRBJ2-1; tentative D call: TRBD2 (6 bases). V lost 1 base, J lost 8 bases, and 12 bases lay in between. Germline CDR1 MNHNY, CDR2 SVGAGI (reference sequence). CDR3 length: 14 amino acids. CDR3 nucleotides: TGTGCCAGCAGTTACTTCCAAGCGGGCGATGAGCAGTTCTTC. Amino acids: CASSYFQAGDEQFF.

V is TRBV7-6 and J is TRBJ1-1; weak D call: TRBD1 (5 bases). V lost 1 base and J 0 bases, leaving 9 bases between the germline ends. The CDR3 loop spans 15 amino acids. Germline assignment: CDR1 SGHVS and CDR2 FNYEAQ. CDR3 in DNA: TGTGCCAGCAGCTTAGGGGGGGATCTGAACACTGAAGCTTTCTTT. As protein: CASSLGGDLNTEAFF.

The rearrangement joins TRBV6-1 to TRBJ1-5; D unresolved. CDR3 length: 17 residues. The ends were cut back, 1 base at V and 0 bases at J, with 13 bases in the middle. CDR1 is MNHNS, CDR2 SASEGT, per germline. The CDR3 region has the DNA TGTGCCAGCAGTGAAGTACCTTCCCCTAATAGCAATCAGCCCCAGCATTTT. It specifies CASSEVPSPNSNQPQHF.

This clonotype occurred a few times. The CDR3 DNA sequence: TGTGCCACCCAGCTTTATAGCGGCACAGATACGCAGTATTTT. This translates into CATQLYSGTDTQYF. The chain is built from TRBV7-6 and TRBJ2-3, with D possibly TRBD2 on 5 matching bases. The CDR3 is 14 amino acids. V was trimmed by 10 bases and J by 1 base, leaving 15 bases between them. Germline V gene lookup returns CDR1 SGHVS and CDR2 FNYEAQ.

The sample holds a few counts of this clonotype. J is TRBJ2-3 and V is TRBV15; 8 bases map to TRBD1. Germline V gives CDR1 LNHNV, CDR2 YYDKDF (reference sequence). With 3 bases clipped from V and 4 bases from J, the junction kept 3 bases outside the gene matches. This CDR3 is built from 14 residues. In nucleotides, the CDR3 is TGTGCCACCAGCAGTCTACAGGGGGCAGATACGCAGTATTTT. Translation gives CATSSLQGADTQYF.

As concerns this clonotype: One junction end disagrees with the germline gene, perhaps due to a read error. The CDR3 here is CASGYMNTEAFF. The DNA of the CDR3 is TGTGCCAGCGGTTACATGAACACTGAAGCTTTCTTT. The chain recombines TRBV6-2 or TRBV6-3 with TRBJ1-1; the D is unclear. This CDR3 has 12 amino acids. Germline V gene data show CDR1 as MNHEY and CDR2 as SVGEGT.

This clonotype was counted only a few times. For the CDR3, the DNA is TGTGCCAGCAAAATAGCGGGGGCACAAGAGACCCAGTACTTC. It encodes CASKIAGAQETQYF. The genes are TRBV2 and TRBJ2-5, with 9 bases aligning to TRBD2. The junction had 5 bases not matched to a gene; V was cut back by 7 bases and J by 2 bases. Germline assignment: CDR1 SNHLY and CDR2 FYNNEI. The CDR3 length is 14 residues.

This clonotype was picked up a small number of times. This rearrangement joins TRBV6-2 or TRBV6-3 to TRBJ2-1; D possibly matches TRBD1 or TRBD2 (6 bases each). The CDR3 runs 16 residues. Trimming took off 7 bases at V and 2 bases at J, with 18 bases between the two ends. Germline-derived CDR1 and CDR2 are MNHEY and SVGEGT. CDR3 sequence reads: CASIYEGGKPYNEQFF. CDR3 nucleotides: TGTGCCAGCATCTACGAGGGGGGTAAGCCCTACAATGAGCAGTTCTTC.